This T cell receptor beta chain was obtained from a study of T cells after somatic rescue of genetic block. The data were produced by immunoSEQ multiplex PCR, yet TCRdb's version contains in-frame clones alone and is incomplete. The data contain tens of thousands of clones, about nine tenths of them singletons. The CDR3 totals 15 residues. Sequencing was done on a sample of peripheral blood mononuclear cells (PBMCs). The chain employs TRBV21-1 and TRBJ1-2; the listed D gene, TRBD1, was not tested against the DNA. TRBV21-1 is a listed pseudogene. This receptor was taken from a woman aged 18-29 years. CDR3 protein: CASSRGQGSHYGYTF. In DNA form, the CDR3 reads TGTGCCAGCAGCAGGGGACAGGGCAGCCACTATGGCTACACCTTC.